This TCR beta chain appears in the sequencing data of a study of blood T cell repertoires in COVID-19. Across the whole study: Sources were T cells, B-cell-depleted T cells, or PBMCs; the material itself was cDNA or gDNA.

This clone was counted once. Original handling: By means of reference gene primer amplification, nucleated cell counts were estimated. Profiled with immunoSEQ multiplex PCR; TCRdb holds only in-frame clones, not every one. The V and J calls and clone size come from that table; D and trimming were worked out from the DNA. Among approximately 440,000 clones, roughly 87% were seen once, and the ten largest hold about 0.65%. CDR3 length: 14 amino acids. The V gene's germline CDR1 is ENHRY and CDR2 SYGVKD. V lost 5 bases and J lost 1, with 10 bases in between. Cohorts were determined from participant-reported clinical history.

Material for sequencing was PBMCs or T cells enriched from blood (not recorded which). This TCR came from a woman aged 18 to 35 who had recovered from COVID-19. The chain is built from TRBV10-3 and TRBJ2-3, with D perhaps matching TRBD2 (6 bases). The CDR3 loop reads CAISRGGGTDTQYF. In nucleotides, the CDR3 is TGTGCCATCAGTCGGGGCGGGGGCACAGATACGCAGTATTTT.